These T cell receptor beta chains were read from a single sample in a study of cytomegalovirus exposure and HLA in healthy donors. Produced via immunoSEQ multiplex PCR; TCRdb's table is partial and in-frame only. This table has roughly 150,000 clones, 77% appearing once. Sequencing was carried out using PBMCs. These receptors originate from a man aged 25-40 years in good health and CMV-seronegative. CDR3s include the opening cysteine and the closing phenylalanine or tryptophan. The order of the fields is J gene, clone size, V gene, D gene, CDR3 length, CDR3 DNA, CDR3 protein. A D gene is named only where the DNA matches it firmly. For some rows the clone size is stated as once, few or many, or as a class when expanded; others skip it.

TRBJ2-1	-	TRBV29-1	TRBD2	15	TGCAGCGTCGATGACGCCAGACTAGCTTTCAATGAGCAGTTCTTC	CSVDDARLAFNEQFF
TRBJ2-7	-	TRBV21-1	-	14	TGTGCCAGCAGCAAAGGAGCGGAGTCCTACGAGCAGTACTTC	CASSKGAESYEQYF
TRBJ2-7	-	TRBV5-1	TRBD2	15	TGCGCCAGCAGGATATCTCCGTGGGGGGGATACGAGCAGTACTTC	CASRISPWGGYEQYF
TRBJ2-3	-	TRBV15	TRBD2	15	TGTGCCACCAGCAGAGGGGGGGGGTTGACAGATACGCAGTATTTT	CATSRGGGLTDTQYF
TRBJ1-1	few	TRBV12-5	-	13	TGTGCTAGTGGTTTGGCTGGGAGTTATGAAGCTTTCTTT	CASGLAGSYEAFF
TRBJ2-7	once	TRBV27	-	14	TGTGCCAGCAGTTTACAGTCAGGGCCCCACGAGCAGTACTTC	CASSLQSGPHEQYF
TRBJ2-7	few	TRBV30	TRBD1	14	TGTGCCTCGAGCCGGGGACAGGGCAACTACGAGCAGTACTTC	CASSRGQGNYEQYF
TRBJ2-1	-	TRBV5-6	-	15	TGTGCCAGCAGCCGGGACTCTGCTCCCTACAATGAGCAGTTCTTC	CASSRDSAPYNEQFF
TRBJ1-2	-	TRBV6-1	TRBD1	15	TGTGCCAGCAGTGAAGCGTCACAGGGGGACTATGGCTACACCTTC	CASSEASQGDYGYTF
TRBJ2-1	-	TRBV2	-	17	TGTGCCAGCAGTGAAGCGCCCGGGCTAGCCCCCTACAATGAGCAGTTCTTC	CASSEAPGLAPYNEQFF
TRBJ1-1	few	TRBV29-1	-	12	TGCAGTGTCGAGGAGATGAACACTGAAGCTTTCTTT	CSVEEMNTEAFF
TRBJ2-1	-	TRBV11-2	TRBD2	15	TGTGCCAGCTCCTATAGCGGGAGCTCCTACAATGAGCAGTTCTTC	CASSYSGSSYNEQFF
TRBJ2-2	few	TRBV30	TRBD2	14	TGTGCCTGGAGACTAGCGGGAGATACCGGGGAGCTGTTTTTT	CAWRLAGDTGELFF
TRBJ2-2	-	TRBV11-3	-	14	TGTGCCAGCAGCTTCACCGGACTCACCGGGGAGCTGTTTTTT	CASSFTGLTGELFF
TRBJ1-1	-	TRBV11-3	TRBD1	15	TGTGCCAGCAGCTTAGGCAGCCCGGGACAGGGGGAAGCTTTCTTT	CASSLGSPGQGEAFF
TRBJ2-2	few	TRBV7-6	TRBD2	15	TGTGCCAGCAGGCGACTAGCGGGAGGGCCCGGGGAGCTGTTTTTT	CASRRLAGGPGELFF
TRBJ2-5	-	TRBV5-1	-	14	TGCGCCAGCAGCTTGGACAGGAATGCCGAGACCCAGTACTTC	CASSLDRNAETQYF
TRBJ2-2	-	TRBV25-1	-	14	TGTGCCAGCAGTGAAATGGCGGGAACCGGGGAGCTGTTTTTT	CASSEMAGTGELFF
TRBJ2-5	-	TRBV9	TRBD2	15	TGTGCCAGCAGCGTAGAGGGGACTAGTAAAGAGACCCAGTACTTC	CASSVEGTSKETQYF
TRBJ2-7	-	TRBV10-3	-	15	TGTGCCATCAGTGAGTCGAGTCAGGGCACCTACGAGCAGTACTTC	CAISESSQGTYEQYF
TRBJ2-1	-	TRBV4-1	TRBD2	15	TGCGCCAGCAGCCAAGATCGGCTAGCGGGAGATGAGCAGTTCTTC	CASSQDRLAGDEQFF
TRBJ1-5	-	TRBV30	-	15	TGTGCCTGGAGCGCGAGGACATTTGGCAATCAGCCCCAGCATTTT	CAWSARTFGNQPQHF
TRBJ2-7	-	TRBV6-5	-	15	TGTGCCAGCAGCCCCTTGTCAGACTTCACCTACGAGCAGTACTTC	CASSPLSDFTYEQYF
TRBJ2-7	-	TRBV27	-	15	TGTGCCAGCAGTTTTTCTTCAGGGTCCTCCTACGAGCAGTACTTC	CASSFSSGSSYEQYF
TRBJ2-7	few	TRBV18	TRBD2	16	TGTGCCAGCTCACCGGGACTAGCGGACTATAACTACGAGCAGTACTTC	CASSPGLADYNYEQYF
TRBJ2-7	-	TRBV5-4	TRBD2	14	TGTGCCAGCAGCTTCCAGCGGGAGCCCTACGAGCAGTACTTC	CASSFQREPYEQYF
TRBJ2-3	few	TRBV5-6	TRBD1	14	TGTGCCAGCAGCCCGGGACAGGGCACAGATACGCAGTATTTT	CASSPGQGTDTQYF
TRBJ2-7	once	TRBV5-1	TRBD1	15	TGCGCCAGCAGCTTGGACGACAGGGTTCCTTACGAGCAGTACTTC	CASSLDDRVPYEQYF